The clone carrying this T cell receptor (beta chain) was picked up many times. The use of a sample-barcoded 5' primer and a J-beta primer mix characterized a second PCR of about 6 to 11 cycles. Each cDNA molecule received a tag from a template-switch adaptor that had 12 random nucleotides. CDR3-containing paired-end reads numbered at least 2.5 million in each sample. TCRdb reprocessed the 5' RACE reads with MiXCR, giving one entry per CDR3 protein. The sample yields 900,000 to 950,000 distinct CDR3 sequences, 25% to 30% seen once. This entry comes from a study of blood T cells in healthy people across ages. Germline V gives CDR1 SGHTA, CDR2 FQGNSA. The V and J ends lost 3 bases and 7 bases respectively, with 13 bases between them. The CDR3 extends over 13 amino acids. The same data also went into a second study, on T cells of mothers and their children. That paper states: Detection yielded no persistent microchimeric T cell clones.

The chain combines TRBV7-2 with TRBJ2-7, with unresolved D. Input material: blood. The origin of this receptor is a woman in her 40s in good health. DNA of the CDR3: TGTGCCAGCAGCTTCCGGACCTCGAGGGAGCAGTACTTC. Amino acid sequence: CASSFRTSREQYF.